This T cell receptor (beta chain) was retrieved from a study of blood T cell repertoires in COVID-19. Study as a whole: Samples representing acute and convalescent COVID-19 were sourced from the United States, Italy and Spain. Sample material is recorded as cDNA or gDNA derived from T cells, B-cell-depleted T cells, or PBMCs.

Trimming took off 5 bases at V and 1 base at J, with 6 bases between the two ends. The CDR3 totals 13 residues. As originally analysed: Reference gene primers were amplified, and this amplification served to estimate nucleated cell counts. Assay: immunoSEQ multiplex PCR; the TCRdb copy retains only in-frame clones and omits some. For V, J and clone size, that table is used; D and trimming come from the DNA. The table has about 150,000 clones, approximately 82% seen once; the top ten hold roughly 19%. The chain has TRBV12-3 or TRBV12-4 and TRBJ2-4; D ambiguous. The TCR was taken from an older woman who had recovered from COVID-19. The sample was peripheral blood. The CDR3 nucleotides are TGTGCCAGCAGTCCCGCGGCCAAAAACATTCAGTACTTC. Protein sequence: CASSPAAKNIQYF.